Each of the 4 T cell receptor beta chains below was sequenced from the same sample in a study of shared clonotypes between healthy human individuals. Only in-frame clones appear in the TCRdb table, and some are missing; sequencing was by immunoSEQ multiplex PCR. Of about 680,000 clones listed, approximately 79% are singletons. The sequencing input was memory CD4+ T cells sorted from blood. Sample subset: CD45RA-negative fraction. The receptors were sampled from a woman aged 25 to 39 in good health.

The V and J genes are TRBV2 and TRBJ2-3; 11 bases align to TRBD1. Germline V lookup: CDR1 SNHLY, CDR2 FYNNEI. Germline trimming cut 3 bases from V and 4 bases from J; bases unmatched to any gene: 6. The length of the CDR3 is 16 residues. This chain's CDR3 is CASSDGDRGVADTQYF. The DNA of the CDR3 is TGTGCCAGCAGTGACGGGGACAGGGGGGTGGCAGATACGCAGTATTTT.

The CDR3 bases are TGCAGCGTTGGGGACGGTGGGGAAGCTTTCTTT. Residues: CSVGDGGEAFF. This chain uses TRBV29-1 with TRBJ1-1, with D tentatively TRBD1 (5 bases). The CDR3 is made up of 11 amino acids. Trimming cost V 4 bases and J 8 bases, with 11 bases left between them. Germline lookup yields CDR1 SQVTM and CDR2 ANQGSEA.

The chain employs TRBV5-1 and TRBJ2-7; D is possibly TRBD1 (6 bases). The CDR3 consists of 15 residues. Deletions cut 0 bases from V and 0 bases from J, with 10 bases between. The germline V gene encodes CDR1 SGHRS and CDR2 YFSETQ. The CDR3 nucleotides are TGCGCCAGCAGCTTGGCTATGGACAGCTCCTACGAGCAGTACTTC. The encoded protein is CASSLAMDSSYEQYF.

This chain joins TRBV18 and TRBJ2-5; 7 nucleotides line up with TRBD1. Losses at the gene ends were 5 bases for V and 5 bases for J; bases not matched to a gene: 5. This CDR3 contains 13 residues. The germline V gene encodes CDR1 KGHSH and CDR2 LQKENI. The CDR3 region is CASSAGGVETQYF. The DNA of the CDR3 is TGTGCCAGCTCAGCAGGGGGAGTGGAGACCCAGTACTTC.